This T cell receptor (beta chain) was obtained from a study of blood T cell repertoires in COVID-19. Study context: The United States, Italy and Spain were the sources of the acute and convalescent COVID-19 samples. The cDNA or gDNA used as material had been derived from T cells, B-cell-depleted T cells, or PBMCs.

Per germline, CDR1 LGHNA and CDR2 YNFKEQ. V shed 3 bases, J shed 7 bases, and the junction held 5 bases outside the gene matches. The CDR3 runs 14 residues. Authors' analysis steps: Reference gene primer amplification yielded estimated nucleated cell counts. Only in-frame clones appear in the TCRdb table, and some are missing; sequencing was by immunoSEQ multiplex PCR. That table furnishes V, J and clone size, whereas the DNA furnished D and trimming. Among approximately 170,000 clones listed, 80% to 90% were seen once. Sample: peripheral blood. The chain carries TRBV4-2 and TRBJ1-2; 10 bases agree with TRBD1. This TCR was sampled from a woman in her 70s who had recovered from COVID-19. The CDR3, as DNA: TGTGCCAGCAGCCAGGTGACAGGGGGCTTTGGCTACACCTTC. It codes for CASSQVTGGFGYTF.